These 21 T cell receptor beta chains came from one sample sequenced in a study of blood T cell repertoires in COVID-19. The repertoire was sequenced with immunoSEQ multiplex PCR; TCRdb's copy has only in-frame clones and lacks some. Here the sample spans about 69,000 clones, 89% being singletons. The sample was peripheral blood. These receptor sequences come from a woman aged 50 to 65 with active COVID-19.

The gene calls are TRBV5-1 and TRBJ2-5; the D gene is possibly TRBD2 (6 bases). CDR1 is SGHRS, CDR2 YFSETQ, per germline. The CDR3 contains 14 residues. Trimming shortened V by 0 bases and J by 2 bases, and 8 bases separated the two germline ends. This chain's CDR3 is CASSLGTIQETQYF. As DNA, the CDR3 is TGCGCCAGCAGCTTGGGGACTATACAAGAGACCCAGTACTTC.

The chain uses TRBV30 and TRBJ1-2; tentatively, D is TRBD1 (5 bases). V lost 7 bases to trimming and J lost 4 bases, with 13 bases between them. The CDR3 has 12 amino acids. Germline-derived CDR1 and CDR2 are GTSNPN and SVGIG (reference sequence). The DNA of the CDR3 is TGTGCCTCTACGACAGACTCCTATGGCTACACCTTC. Translated, it gives CASTTDSYGYTF.

This sequence joins TRBV14 and TRBJ2-2, with 10 positions matching TRBD2. V lost 4 bases to trimming and J lost 4 bases; unmatched junction nucleotides: 6. CDR1 is SGHDN, CDR2 FVKESK, per germline. The CDR3 has 16 amino acids. The CDR3 DNA is TGTGCCAGCAGCCGGCTAGCGGGAGATTTCACCGGGGAGCTGTTTTTT. This codes for CASSRLAGDFTGELFF.

This clone was seen just once. V and J are TRBV10-3 and TRBJ2-3; D may be TRBD2 (6 bases). Germline CDR1 and CDR2: ENHRY and SYGVKD. Trimming removed 6 bases at V and 3 bases at J, with 22 bases between. This CDR3 region has 17 residues. The CDR3 loop is CAIRFTPGSMGTDTQYF. CDR3 in DNA: TGTGCCATCAGATTTACTCCCGGGAGTATGGGGACAGATACGCAGTATTTT.

V is TRBV2 and J is TRBJ1-6; weak D call: TRBD1 (5 bases). The V and J ends lost 6 bases and 7 bases respectively, with 22 bases between them. CDR3 length: 17 residues. The germline V gene encodes CDR1 SNHLY and CDR2 FYNNEI. Written as DNA, the CDR3 is TGTGCCAGCAGCGGACCTCCAGGGAAAAGTCGGAATTCACCCCTCCACTTT. It specifies CASSGPPGKSRNSPLHF. The full variable domain, in which reference TRBV2 and TRBJ1-6 provide the parts outside the CDR3, is EPEVTQTPSHQVTQMGQEVILRCVPISNHLYFYWYRQILGQKVEFLVSFYNNEISEKSEIFDDQFSVERPDGSNFTLKIRSTKLEDSAMYFCASSGPPGKSRNSPLHFGNGTRLTVT.

The chain carries TRBV4-1 and TRBJ2-1; no reliable D call. Trimming took off 5 bases at V and 0 bases at J, with 11 bases between the two ends. The CDR3 is 15 amino acids. Germline loops: CDR1 MGHRA, CDR2 YSYEKL. In nucleotides, the CDR3 is TGCGCCAGCAGCAGAACAGATGACTCCTACAATGAGCAGTTCTTC. Protein sequence: CASSRTDDSYNEQFF.

The chain has TRBV5-6 and TRBJ1-1; possible D gene TRBD1, 5 bases. Trimming left V 3 bases short and J 10 bases short, with 16 bases between. Germline CDR1 and CDR2: SGHDT and YYEEEE. This CDR3 has 13 residues. The CDR3: CASSSPAGWGAFF. Here the CDR3 DNA reads TGTGCCAGCAGCTCTCCCGCAGGGTGGGGAGCTTTCTTT.

This chain links TRBV7-3 with TRBJ2-1, with TRBD2 as a possible D gene (5 bases). The CDR3 length is 14 residues. V lost 1 base to trimming and J lost 5 bases, with 9 bases between them. CDR1 is SGHTA, CDR2 FQGTGA, per germline. CDR3 DNA sequence: TGTGCCAGCAGCTTAAGCCTCGGGAACAATGAGCAGTTCTTC. It is translated as CASSLSLGNNEQFF.

The chain uses TRBV4-1 and TRBJ2-7; TRBD1 matches at 7 bases. The CDR3 has 14 residues. Germline V gives CDR1 MGHRA, CDR2 YSYEKL. V gave up 3 bases and J gave up 2 bases; unmatched junction bases: 4. CDR3 in DNA: TGCGCCAGCAGCCACTCGGGACAGACCTACGAGCAGTACTTC. Residues: CASSHSGQTYEQYF.

This clone was seen just once. This chain connects TRBV6-4 to TRBJ2-3; 10 bases map to TRBD1. V was pared by 2 bases and J by 6 bases, with 5 bases of the junction left unmatched. Germline-derived CDR1 and CDR2 are MRHNA and SNTAGT. This CDR3 contains 15 residues. The CDR3 loop reads CASSDGTGAMDTQYF. The CDR3 region has the DNA TGTGCCAGCAGTGACGGGACAGGGGCGATGGATACGCAGTATTTT.

The rearrangement links TRBV23-1 to TRBJ1-2, with 9 bases identical to TRBD1. TRBV23-1 is assigned to the ORF class and has an uncertain function. Trimming at V came to 0 bases and at J to 5 bases, leaving 7 bases not matched to a gene. The CDR3 has 16 amino acids. For the CDR3, the DNA is TGCGCCAGCAGTCAATCGCGGGACAGGGCGGATTATGGCTACACCTTC. Translation: CASSQSRDRADYGYTF.

To note about this clone: Relative to the germline gene, one junction end is altered; a read error may explain this. This chain uses TRBV7-7 with TRBJ2-1; TRBD2 might be the D (7 bases). The CDR3 length is 15 residues. Per the germline V gene, CDR1 is SSHAT and CDR2 is FNYEAQ (reference sequence). In nucleotides, the CDR3 is TGTGCTAGCAGCTTAGAAGGGGGGGCCTGGAATGAGCAGTTCTTC. Protein sequence: CASSLEGGAWNEQFF.

This chain uses TRBV10-3 with TRBJ2-5; 7 bases match TRBD1. The V gene end was trimmed by 10 bases and the J gene end by 5 bases; junction bases not matched to a gene: 13. The CDR3 extends over 14 amino acids. Germline CDR1 reads ENHRY; CDR2 reads SYGVKD. The CDR3 bases are TGTGCCAGCAGCGGACAGGTAGGAGTCGAGACCCAGTACTTC. Its translation is CASSGQVGVETQYF.

The chain is built from TRBV5-1 and TRBJ2-4; D perhaps matches TRBD1 (5 bases). Germline CDR1 is SGHRS and CDR2 is YFSETQ. Trimming pared 2 bases from V and 5 bases from J, leaving 8 bases between. The CDR3 runs to 13 residues. The CDR3 DNA follows: TGCGCCAGCAGCTTTGGCAGGGAAAACATTCAGTACTTC. Translation: CASSFGRENIQYF.

This clone was detected a few times. V gene TRBV7-3 combines with J gene TRBJ2-1, with 14 positions matching TRBD2. Germline V lookup: CDR1 SGHTA, CDR2 FQGTGA. The CDR3 loop spans 17 amino acids. The junction had 11 bases not matched to a gene; V was cut back by 5 bases and J by 8 bases. DNA of the CDR3: TGTGCCAGCAGCCTAGGGACTAGCGGGAGATTTTCCCATGAGCAGTTCTTC. This codes for CASSLGTSGRFSHEQFF.

The chain combines TRBV7-8 with TRBJ1-1, with TRBD1 as a possible D gene (6 bases). V was clipped by 5 bases and J by 0 bases, with 13 bases between them. Germline CDR1 reads SGHVS; CDR2 reads FQNEAQ. The CDR3 has 15 residues. This CDR3 reads CASSPQGTLNTEAFF. The DNA for the CDR3 is TGTGCCAGCAGCCCACAAGGGACACTGAACACTGAAGCTTTCTTT.

The genes are TRBV6-5 and TRBJ2-5; 8 nucleotides line up with TRBD1. The V gene end was trimmed by 7 bases and the J gene end by 4 bases; junction bases not matched to a gene: 5. This CDR3 is built from 13 residues. The germline CDR1 and CDR2 sequences are MNHEY and SVGAGI. The CDR3 DNA sequence: TGTGCCAGCATGCGGACAGGGCCAGAGACCCAGTACTTC. Its translation is CASMRTGPETQYF.

The V call is TRBV9, the J call TRBJ2-7; maybe TRBD2 (6 bases). Trimming removed 1 base from V and 3 bases from J, with 14 bases in between. CDR1 and CDR2 (germline): SGDLS, YYNGEE. The CDR3 sequence is 15 residues long. The CDR3: CASSVSAGGDYEQYF. In nucleotides, the CDR3 is TGTGCCAGCAGCGTATCAGCGGGTGGGGACTACGAGCAGTACTTC. The variable domain in full, completed from reference TRBV9 and TRBJ2-7, reads DSGVTQTPKHLITATGQRVTLRCSPRSGDLSVYWYQQSLDQGLQFLIQYYNGEERAKGNILERFSAQQFPDLHSELNLSSLELGDSALYFCASSVSAGGDYEQYFGPGTRLTVT.

This clone was detected only once. The chain couples TRBV6-5 to TRBJ1-6, with 9 bases aligning to TRBD1. V shed 6 bases, J shed 5 bases, and the junction held 2 bases outside the gene matches. CDR3 length: 14 amino acids. Germline CDR1 is MNHEY and CDR2 is SVGAGI. This chain's CDR3 is CASRDRGNNSPLHF. The CDR3 DNA sequence: TGTGCCAGCAGGGACAGGGGAAATAATTCACCCCTCCACTTT.

The chain employs TRBV6-5 and TRBJ1-1; D is possibly TRBD1 (5 bases). Per the germline V gene, CDR1 is MNHEY and CDR2 is SVGAGI. V was shortened by 5 bases and J by 3 bases, with 10 bases between the two germline ends. CDR3 size: 13 residues. CDR3 nucleotide sequence: TGTGCCAGCAGTCGTCCGGGGGACACTGAAGCTTTCTTT. It specifies CASSRPGDTEAFF.

V and J are TRBV29-1 and TRBJ1-4; 7 nucleotides align to TRBD1. Losses at the gene ends were 4 bases for V and 5 bases for J; bases not matched to a gene: 13. The germline V gene encodes CDR1 SQVTM and CDR2 ANQGSEA. There are 16 residues in the CDR3. The DNA for the CDR3 is TGCAGCGTTGGAGAGACTAGGGGGCTTCCAAATGAAAAACTGTTTTTT. It yields the protein CSVGETRGLPNEKLFF.